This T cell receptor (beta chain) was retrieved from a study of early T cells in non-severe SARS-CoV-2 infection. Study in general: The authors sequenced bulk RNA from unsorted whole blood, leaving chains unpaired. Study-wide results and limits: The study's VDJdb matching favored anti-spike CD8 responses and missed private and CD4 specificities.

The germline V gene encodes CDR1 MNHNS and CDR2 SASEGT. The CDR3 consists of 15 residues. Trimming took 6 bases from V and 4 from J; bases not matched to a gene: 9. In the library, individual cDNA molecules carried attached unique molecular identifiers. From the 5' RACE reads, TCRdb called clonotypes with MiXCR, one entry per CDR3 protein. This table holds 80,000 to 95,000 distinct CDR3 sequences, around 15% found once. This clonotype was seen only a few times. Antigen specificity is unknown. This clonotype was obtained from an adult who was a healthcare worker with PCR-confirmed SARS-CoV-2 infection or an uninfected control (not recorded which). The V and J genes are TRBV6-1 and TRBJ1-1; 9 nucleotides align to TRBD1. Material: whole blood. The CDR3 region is CASRRKTGGGTEAFF. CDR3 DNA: TGTGCCAGCAGACGAAAGACAGGGGGAGGCACTGAAGCTTTCTTT.